This T cell receptor (beta chain) was found in a study of T cells in Graves' hyperthyroidism and ophthalmopathy. Whole-study results and caveats: Ophthalmopathy prediction by the model preceded onset by a median about 6 months.

V was clipped by 4 bases and J by 6 bases; unmatched bases: 3. CDR3 length: 13 amino acids. The germline gives CDR1 SNHLY, CDR2 FYNNEI. With regard to this clonotype: Its antigen is unknown.

RNA transcripts gave rise to amplified TCR beta CDR3 regions. The HTBI primer set was used in a first-round RT-PCR of the TCR CDR3. TCRdb fed the multiplex PCR reads into MiXCR, producing one record per CDR3 protein. The sample lists 660,000 or so distinct CDR3 sequences; 45% were seen once. The genes are TRBV2 and TRBJ1-1; 9 bases line up with TRBD1. Sequenced material: peripheral blood or thyroid tissue (not recorded which). This receptor was identified in an adult man with Graves' disease, either hyperthyroidism or ophthalmopathy (not recorded which). The CDR3, as DNA: TGTGCCAGCAGTGCAACAGGGGGCGCTGAAGCTTTCTTT. Amino acid sequence: CASSATGGAEAFF.